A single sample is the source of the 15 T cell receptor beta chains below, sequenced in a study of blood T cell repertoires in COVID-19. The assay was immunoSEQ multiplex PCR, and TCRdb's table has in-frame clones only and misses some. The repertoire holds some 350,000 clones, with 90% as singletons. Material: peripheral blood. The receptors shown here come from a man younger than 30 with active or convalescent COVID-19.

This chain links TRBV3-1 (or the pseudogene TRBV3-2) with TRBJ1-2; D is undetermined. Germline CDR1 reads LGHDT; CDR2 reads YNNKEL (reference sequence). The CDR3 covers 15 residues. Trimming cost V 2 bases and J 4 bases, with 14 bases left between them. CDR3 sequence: CASSQTQATIYGYTF. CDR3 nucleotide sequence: TGTGCCAGCAGCCAAACGCAAGCGACCATCTATGGCTACACCTTC.

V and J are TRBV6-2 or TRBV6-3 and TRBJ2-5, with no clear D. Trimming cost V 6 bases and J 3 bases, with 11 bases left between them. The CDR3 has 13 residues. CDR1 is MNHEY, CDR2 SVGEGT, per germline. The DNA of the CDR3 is TGTGCCAGCAGCCAGAGACGGGAAGAGACCCAGTACTTC. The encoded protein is CASSQRREETQYF.

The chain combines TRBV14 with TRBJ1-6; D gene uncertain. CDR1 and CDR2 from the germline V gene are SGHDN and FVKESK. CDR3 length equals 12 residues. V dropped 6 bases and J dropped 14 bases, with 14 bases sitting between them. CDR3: CASRQYGLTLHF. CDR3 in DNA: TGTGCCAGCAGGCAATACGGTTTGACCCTCCACTTT. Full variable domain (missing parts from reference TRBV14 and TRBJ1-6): EAGVTQFPSHSVIEKGQTVTLRCDPISGHDNLYWYRRVMGKEIKFLLHFVKESKQDESGMPNNRFLAERTGGTYSTLKVQPAELEDSGVYFCASRQYGLTLHFGNGTRLTVT.

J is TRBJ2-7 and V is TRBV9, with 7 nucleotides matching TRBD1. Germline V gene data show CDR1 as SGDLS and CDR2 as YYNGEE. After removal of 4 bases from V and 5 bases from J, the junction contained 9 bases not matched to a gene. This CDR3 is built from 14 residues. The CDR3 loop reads CASSPSRQGHEQYF. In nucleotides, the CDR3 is TGTGCCAGCAGCCCTTCCCGACAGGGCCACGAGCAGTACTTC.

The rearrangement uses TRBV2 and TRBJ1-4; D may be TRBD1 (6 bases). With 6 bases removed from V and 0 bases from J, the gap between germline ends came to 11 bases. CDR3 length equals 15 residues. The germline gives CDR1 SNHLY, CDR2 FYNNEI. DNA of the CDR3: TGTGCCAGCAGGTCCGGGACATCAACTAATGAAAAACTGTTTTTT. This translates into CASRSGTSTNEKLFF.

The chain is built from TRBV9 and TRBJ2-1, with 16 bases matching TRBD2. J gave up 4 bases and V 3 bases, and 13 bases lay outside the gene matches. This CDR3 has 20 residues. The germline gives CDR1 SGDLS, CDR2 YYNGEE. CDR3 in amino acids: CASSGGAGTSGRAVYNEQFF. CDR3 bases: TGTGCCAGCAGCGGGGGAGCCGGGACTAGCGGGAGGGCCGTTTACAATGAGCAGTTCTTC.

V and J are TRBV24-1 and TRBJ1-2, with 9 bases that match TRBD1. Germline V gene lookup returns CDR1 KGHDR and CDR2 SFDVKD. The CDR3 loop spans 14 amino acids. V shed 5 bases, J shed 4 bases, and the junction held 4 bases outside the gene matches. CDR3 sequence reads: CATSATGQGYGYTF. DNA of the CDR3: TGTGCCACCAGTGCGACGGGACAGGGCTATGGCTACACCTTC.

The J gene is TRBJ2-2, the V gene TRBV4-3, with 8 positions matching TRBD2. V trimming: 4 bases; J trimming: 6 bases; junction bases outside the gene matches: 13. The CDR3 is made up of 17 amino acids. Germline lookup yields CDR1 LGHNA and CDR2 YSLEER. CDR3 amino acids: CASSPSSGTRPAGELFF. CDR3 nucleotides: TGCGCCAGCAGCCCGTCATCCGGGACTAGACCCGCCGGGGAGCTGTTTTTT.

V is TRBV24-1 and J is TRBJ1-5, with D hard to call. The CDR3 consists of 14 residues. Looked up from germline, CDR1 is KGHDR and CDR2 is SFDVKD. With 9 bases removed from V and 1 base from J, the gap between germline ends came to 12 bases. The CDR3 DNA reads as TGTGCCACCGGAACACGGGAAAGCAATCAGCCCCAGCATTTT. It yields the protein CATGTRESNQPQHF.

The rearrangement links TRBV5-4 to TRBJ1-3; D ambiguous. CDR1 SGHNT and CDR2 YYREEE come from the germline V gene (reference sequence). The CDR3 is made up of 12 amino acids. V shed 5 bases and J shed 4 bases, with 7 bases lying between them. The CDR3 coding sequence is TGTGCCAGCAGTTTACAGGGAAACACCATATATTTT. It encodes CASSLQGNTIYF. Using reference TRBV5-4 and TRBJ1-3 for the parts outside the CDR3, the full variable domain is ETGVTQSPTHLIKTRGQQVTLRCSSQSGHNTVSWYQQALGQGPQFIFQYYREEENGRGNFPPRFSGLQFPNYSSELNVNALELDDSALYLCASSLQGNTIYFGEGSWLTVV.

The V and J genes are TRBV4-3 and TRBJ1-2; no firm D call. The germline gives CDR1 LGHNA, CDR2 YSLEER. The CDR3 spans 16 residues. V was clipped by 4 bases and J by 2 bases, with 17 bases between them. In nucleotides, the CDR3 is TGCGCCAGCAGCCCCGATCAGGCTGGATTAAACTATGGCTACACCTTC. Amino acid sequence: CASSPDQAGLNYGYTF.

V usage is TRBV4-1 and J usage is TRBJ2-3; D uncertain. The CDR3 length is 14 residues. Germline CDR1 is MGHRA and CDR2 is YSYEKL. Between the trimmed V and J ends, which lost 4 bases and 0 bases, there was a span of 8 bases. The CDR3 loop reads CASSRVPSTDTQYF. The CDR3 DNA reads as TGCGCCAGCAGCCGCGTGCCTAGCACAGATACGCAGTATTTT.

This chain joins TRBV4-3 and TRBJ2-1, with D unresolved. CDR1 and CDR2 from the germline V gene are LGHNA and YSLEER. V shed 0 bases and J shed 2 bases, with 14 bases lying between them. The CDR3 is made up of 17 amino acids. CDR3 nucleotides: TGCGCCAGCAGCCAAGATCTTGGAGAGAGGACCTACAATGAGCAGTTCTTC. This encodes CASSQDLGERTYNEQFF.

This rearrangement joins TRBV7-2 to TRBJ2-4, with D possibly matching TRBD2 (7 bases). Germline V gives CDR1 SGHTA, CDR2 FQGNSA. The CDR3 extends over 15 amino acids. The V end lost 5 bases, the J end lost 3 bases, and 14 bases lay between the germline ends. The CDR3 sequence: CASSLQGGVKNIQYF. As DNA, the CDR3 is TGTGCCAGCAGCCTTCAAGGGGGGGTCAAAAACATTCAGTACTTC.

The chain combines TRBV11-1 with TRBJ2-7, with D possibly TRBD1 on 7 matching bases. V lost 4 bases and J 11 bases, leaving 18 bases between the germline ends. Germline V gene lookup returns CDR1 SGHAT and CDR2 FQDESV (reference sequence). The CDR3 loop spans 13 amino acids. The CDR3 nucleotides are TGTGCCAGCAGCTCCCGGGCGGCAGGGGGGAAGTACTTC. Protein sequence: CASSSRAAGGKYF.